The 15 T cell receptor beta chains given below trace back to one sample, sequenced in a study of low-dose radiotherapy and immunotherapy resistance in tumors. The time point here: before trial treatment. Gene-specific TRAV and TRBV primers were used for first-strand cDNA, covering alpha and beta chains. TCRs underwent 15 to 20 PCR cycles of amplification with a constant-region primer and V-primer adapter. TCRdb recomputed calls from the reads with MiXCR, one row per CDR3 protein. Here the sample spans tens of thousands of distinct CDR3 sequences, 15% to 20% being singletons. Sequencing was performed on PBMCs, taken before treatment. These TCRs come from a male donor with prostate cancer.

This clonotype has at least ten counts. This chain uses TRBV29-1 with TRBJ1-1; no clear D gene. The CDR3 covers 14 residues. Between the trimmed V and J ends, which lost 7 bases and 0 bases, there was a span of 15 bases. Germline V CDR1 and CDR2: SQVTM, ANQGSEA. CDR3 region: CSAIGVSLNTEAFF. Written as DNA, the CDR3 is TGCAGCGCAATCGGGGTCTCCCTGAACACTGAAGCTTTCTTT.

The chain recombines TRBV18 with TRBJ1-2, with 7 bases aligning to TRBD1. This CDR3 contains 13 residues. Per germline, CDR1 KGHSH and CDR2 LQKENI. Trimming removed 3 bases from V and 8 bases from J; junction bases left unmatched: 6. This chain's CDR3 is CASSPITGEGYTF. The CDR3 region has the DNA TGTGCCAGCTCACCCATTACAGGGGAAGGCTACACCTTC.

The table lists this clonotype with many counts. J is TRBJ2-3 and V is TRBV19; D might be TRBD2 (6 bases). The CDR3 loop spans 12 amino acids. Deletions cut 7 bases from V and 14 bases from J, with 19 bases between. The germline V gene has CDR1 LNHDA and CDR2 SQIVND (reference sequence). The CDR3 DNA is TGTGCCAGTACCCCTGGACTACCCGAGGGGTATTTT. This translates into CASTPGLPEGYF.

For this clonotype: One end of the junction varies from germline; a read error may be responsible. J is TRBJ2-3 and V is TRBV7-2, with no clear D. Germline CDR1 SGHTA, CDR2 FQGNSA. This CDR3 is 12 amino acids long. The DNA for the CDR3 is TGTGCCAGCAGCTACAGCACAGATGCGCAGTATTTT. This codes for CASSYSTDAQYF.

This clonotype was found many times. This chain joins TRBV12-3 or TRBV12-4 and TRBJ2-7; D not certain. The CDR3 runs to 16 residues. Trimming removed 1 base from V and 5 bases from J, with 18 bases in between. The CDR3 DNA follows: TGTGCCAGCAGTTTAGGTAGGCCGGGCGGCACCAACGAGCAGTACTTC. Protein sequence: CASSLGRPGGTNEQYF.

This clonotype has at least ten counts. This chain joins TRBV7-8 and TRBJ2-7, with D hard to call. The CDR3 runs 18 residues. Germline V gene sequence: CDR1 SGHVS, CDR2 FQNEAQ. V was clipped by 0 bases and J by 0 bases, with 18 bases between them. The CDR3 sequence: CASSLAPPRLTLSYEQYF. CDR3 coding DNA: TGTGCCAGCAGCTTAGCTCCCCCCCGGCTTACACTCTCCTACGAGCAGTACTTC.

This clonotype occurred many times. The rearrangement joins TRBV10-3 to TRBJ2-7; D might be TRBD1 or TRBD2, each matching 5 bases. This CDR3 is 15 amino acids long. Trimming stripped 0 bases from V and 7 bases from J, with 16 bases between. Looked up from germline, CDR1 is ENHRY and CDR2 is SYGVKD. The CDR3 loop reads CAISESRGGGWEQYF. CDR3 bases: TGTGCCATCAGTGAGTCCCGAGGTGGGGGTTGGGAGCAGTACTTC.

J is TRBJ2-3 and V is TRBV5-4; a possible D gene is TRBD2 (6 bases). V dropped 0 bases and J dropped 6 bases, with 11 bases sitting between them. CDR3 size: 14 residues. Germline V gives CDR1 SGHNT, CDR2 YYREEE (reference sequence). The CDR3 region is CASSLGGRRDTQYF. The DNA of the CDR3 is TGTGCCAGCAGCTTGGGGGGGAGGAGGGATACGCAGTATTTT.

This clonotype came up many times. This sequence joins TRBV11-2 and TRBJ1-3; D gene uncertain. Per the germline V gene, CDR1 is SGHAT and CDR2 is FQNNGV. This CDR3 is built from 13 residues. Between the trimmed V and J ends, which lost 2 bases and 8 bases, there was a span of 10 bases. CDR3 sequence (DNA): TGTGCCAGCAGCTTATTTGGGCGGGACACCATATATTTT. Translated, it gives CASSLFGRDTIYF.

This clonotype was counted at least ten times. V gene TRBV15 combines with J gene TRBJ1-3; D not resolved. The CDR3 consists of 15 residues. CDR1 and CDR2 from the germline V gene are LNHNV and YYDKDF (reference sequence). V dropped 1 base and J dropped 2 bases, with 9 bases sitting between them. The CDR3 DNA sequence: TGTGCCACCAGCAGAGCCGAGGAGCCTGGAAACACCATATATTTT. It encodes CATSRAEEPGNTIYF.

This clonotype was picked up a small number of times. The CDR3 spells CASRLSGAEQFF. In DNA form, the CDR3 reads TGCGCCAGCAGACTCAGCGGGGCTGAGCAGTTCTTC. This chain joins TRBV5-1 and TRBJ2-1; 7 bases are shared with TRBD2. There are 12 residues in the CDR3. Germline-derived CDR1 and CDR2 are SGHRS and YFSETQ. The V gene end was trimmed by 5 bases and the J gene end by 9 bases; junction bases not matched to a gene: 5.

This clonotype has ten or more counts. The CDR3 sequence is CASSQPRQNYNEQFF. CDR3 nucleotide sequence: TGTGCCAGCAGCCAACCCCGACAGAACTACAATGAGCAGTTCTTC. V gene TRBV13 combines with J gene TRBJ2-1, with D perhaps TRBD1 (5 bases). The V and J ends lost 5 bases and 3 bases respectively, with 14 bases between them. The CDR3 runs to 15 residues. Germline CDR1 is PRHDT and CDR2 is FYEKMQ (reference sequence). The full variable domain, with the rest looked up from reference TRBV13 and TRBJ2-1, is AAGVIQSPRHLIKEKRETATLKCYPIPRHDTVYWYQQGPGQDPQFLISFYEKMQSDKGSIPDRFSAQQFSDYHSELNMSSLELGDSALYFCASSQPRQNYNEQFFGPGTRLTVL.

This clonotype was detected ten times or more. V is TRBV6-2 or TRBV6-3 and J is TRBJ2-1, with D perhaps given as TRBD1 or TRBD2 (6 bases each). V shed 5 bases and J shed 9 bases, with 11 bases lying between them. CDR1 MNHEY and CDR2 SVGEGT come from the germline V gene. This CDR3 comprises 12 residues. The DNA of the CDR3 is TGTGCCAGCAGTCGACGGGGGCCTGAGCAGTTCTTC. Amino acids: CASSRRGPEQFF.

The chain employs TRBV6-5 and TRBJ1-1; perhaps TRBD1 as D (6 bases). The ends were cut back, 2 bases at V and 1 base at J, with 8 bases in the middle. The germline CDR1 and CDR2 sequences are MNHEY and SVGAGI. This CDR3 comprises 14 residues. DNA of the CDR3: TGTGCCAGCAGTTACGGGGGCCCGAACACTGAAGCTTTCTTT. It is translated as CASSYGGPNTEAFF.

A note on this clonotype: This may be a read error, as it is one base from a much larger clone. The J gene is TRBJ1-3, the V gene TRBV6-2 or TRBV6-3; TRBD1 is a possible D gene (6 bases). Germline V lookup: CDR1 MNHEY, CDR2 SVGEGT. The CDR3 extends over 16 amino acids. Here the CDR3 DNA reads TGTGCCAGCAGTCGGGACACGGTAAACTCTGGAAGCACCATATATTTT. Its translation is CASSRDTVNSGSTIYF.